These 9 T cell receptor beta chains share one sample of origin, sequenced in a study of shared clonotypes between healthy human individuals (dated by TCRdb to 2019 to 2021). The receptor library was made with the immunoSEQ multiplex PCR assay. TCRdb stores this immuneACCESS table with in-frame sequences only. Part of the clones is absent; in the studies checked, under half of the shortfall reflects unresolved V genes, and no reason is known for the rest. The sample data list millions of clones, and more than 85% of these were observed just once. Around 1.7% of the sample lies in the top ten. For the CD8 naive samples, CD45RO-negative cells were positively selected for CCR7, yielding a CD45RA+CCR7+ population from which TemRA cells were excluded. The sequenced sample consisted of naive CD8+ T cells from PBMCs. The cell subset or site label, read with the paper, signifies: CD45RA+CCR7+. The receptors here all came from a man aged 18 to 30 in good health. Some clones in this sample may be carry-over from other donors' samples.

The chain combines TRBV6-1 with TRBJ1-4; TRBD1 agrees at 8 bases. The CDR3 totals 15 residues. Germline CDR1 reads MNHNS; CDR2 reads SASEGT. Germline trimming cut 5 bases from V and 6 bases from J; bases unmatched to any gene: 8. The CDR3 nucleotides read TGTGCCAGCAGTCCCTACAGGGGGGTCGATGAAAAACTGTTTTTT. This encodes CASSPYRGVDEKLFF.

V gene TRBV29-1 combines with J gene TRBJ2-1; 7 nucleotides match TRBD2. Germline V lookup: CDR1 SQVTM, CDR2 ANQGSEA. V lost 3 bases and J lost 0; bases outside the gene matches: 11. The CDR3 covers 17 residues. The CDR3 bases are TGCAGCGTTGATGGGCTAGCGGAGGGGAGCTCCTACAATGAGCAGTTCTTC. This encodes CSVDGLAEGSSYNEQFF.

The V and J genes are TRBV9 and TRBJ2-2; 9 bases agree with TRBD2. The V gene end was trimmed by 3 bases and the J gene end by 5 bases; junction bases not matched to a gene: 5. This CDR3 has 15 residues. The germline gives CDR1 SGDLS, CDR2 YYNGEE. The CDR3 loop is CASSGGLAKTGELFF. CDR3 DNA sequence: TGTGCCAGCAGCGGGGGACTAGCTAAAACCGGGGAGCTGTTTTTT.

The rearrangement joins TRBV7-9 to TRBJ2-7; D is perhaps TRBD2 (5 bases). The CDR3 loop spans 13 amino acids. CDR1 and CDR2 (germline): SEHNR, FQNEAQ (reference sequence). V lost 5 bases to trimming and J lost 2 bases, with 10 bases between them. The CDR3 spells CASSDGKPYEQYF. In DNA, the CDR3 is TGTGCCAGCAGCGACGGGAAACCCTACGAGCAGTACTTC.

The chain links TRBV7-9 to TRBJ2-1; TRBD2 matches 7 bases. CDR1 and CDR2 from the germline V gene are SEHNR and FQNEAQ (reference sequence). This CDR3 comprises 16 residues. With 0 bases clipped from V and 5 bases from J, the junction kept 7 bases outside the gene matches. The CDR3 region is CASSLAPPSGHNEQFF. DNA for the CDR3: TGTGCCAGCAGCTTAGCGCCGCCTAGCGGACACAATGAGCAGTTCTTC.

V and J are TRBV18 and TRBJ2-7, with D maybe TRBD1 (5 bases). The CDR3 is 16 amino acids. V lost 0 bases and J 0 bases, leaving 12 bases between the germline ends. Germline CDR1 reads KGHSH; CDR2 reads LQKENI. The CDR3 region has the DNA TGTGCCAGCTCACCACCGGAGCGACAGAGCTCCTACGAGCAGTACTTC. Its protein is CASSPPERQSSYEQYF.

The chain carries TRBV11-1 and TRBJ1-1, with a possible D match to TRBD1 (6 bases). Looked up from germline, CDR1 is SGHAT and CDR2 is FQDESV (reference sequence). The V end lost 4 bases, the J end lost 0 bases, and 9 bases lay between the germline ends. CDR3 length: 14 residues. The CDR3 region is CASSSGELNTEAFF. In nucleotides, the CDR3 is TGTGCCAGCAGCTCAGGGGAATTGAACACTGAAGCTTTCTTT.

CDR3 amino acids: CASSFPPDRGNYYEQYF. The CDR3 DNA follows: TGTGCCAGCAGCTTCCCCCCGGACAGGGGAAATTACTACGAGCAGTACTTC. J is TRBJ2-7 and V is TRBV5-7, with 9 bases matching TRBD1. TRBV5-7 is designated an ORF whose function remains uncertain. CDR3 length: 17 amino acids. V shed 2 bases and J 3 bases; nucleotides not matched to a gene: 12.

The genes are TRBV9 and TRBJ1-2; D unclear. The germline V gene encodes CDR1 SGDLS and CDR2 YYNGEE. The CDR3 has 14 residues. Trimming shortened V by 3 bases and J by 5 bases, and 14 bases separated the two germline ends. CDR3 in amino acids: CASSGGGHLYGYTF. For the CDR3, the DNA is TGTGCCAGCAGCGGAGGTGGTCACCTGTATGGCTACACCTTC.